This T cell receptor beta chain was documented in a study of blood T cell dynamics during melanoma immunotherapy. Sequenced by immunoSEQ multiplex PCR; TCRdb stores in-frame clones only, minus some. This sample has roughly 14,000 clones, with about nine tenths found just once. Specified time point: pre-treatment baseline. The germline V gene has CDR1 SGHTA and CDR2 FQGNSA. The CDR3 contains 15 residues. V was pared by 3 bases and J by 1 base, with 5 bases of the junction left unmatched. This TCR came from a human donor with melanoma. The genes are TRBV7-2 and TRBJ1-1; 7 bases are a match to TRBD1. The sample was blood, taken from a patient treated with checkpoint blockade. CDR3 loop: CASSFMSGGNTEAFF. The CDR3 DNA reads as TGTGCCAGCAGCTTCATGTCAGGGGGGAACACTGAAGCTTTCTTT.